This TCR beta chain derives from a study of cytomegalovirus exposure and HLA in healthy donors. 13 Jbeta primers and 60 Vbeta primers were used for the PCR. Profiling relied on immunoSEQ multiplex PCR, and the TCRdb table lists in-frame clones only, not all of them. This table holds 110,000 to 150,000 clones, under 90% found once. The CDR3 has 12 amino acids. Germline CDR1 SQVTM, CDR2 ANQGSEA. V was cut by 5 bases and J by 1 base, with 8 bases left in between. The rearrangement joins TRBV29-1 to TRBJ2-5, with D hard to call. The specimen sequenced was PBMCs. The TCR was taken from a boy aged 2-15 years in good health and CMV-seronegative. The CDR3 bases are TGCAGCGTTAGGCAGGCCCAAGAGACCCAGTACTTC. Its translation: CSVRQAQETQYF.